This note documents a single T cell receptor (beta chain) sequence. The antigen is unknown. This entry comes from a study of PD-1 blockade in classical Hodgkin lymphoma. Study context: Patients were given intravenous nivolumab, 3 mg/kg, every 2 weeks.

This CDR3 has 15 residues. The ends were cut back, 4 bases at V and 9 bases at J, with 19 bases in the middle. Germline-derived CDR1 and CDR2 are SGDLS and YYNGEE. TCRdb's table, derived via immunoSEQ multiplex PCR, lists solely in-frame clones and lacks some. The sample records 90,000 to 100,000 clones, roughly 79% being singletons. Brentuximab vedotin exposure varied, and every patient relapsed after autologous stem cell transplantation. Study observations and caveats: Significantly greater TCR diversity emerged by C4D1 in CD4+ cells but not CD8+ cells.

Sequenced here: peripheral blood mononuclear cells (PBMCs), sampled before the second cycle of nivolumab. This sequence originates from a human donor with classical Hodgkin lymphoma. The chain recombines TRBV9 with TRBJ1-4; the D gene is possibly TRBD1 (6 bases). CDR3 region: CASSPRGGEIKKLFF. DNA of the CDR3: TGTGCCAGCAGCCCGCGCGGGGGCGAAATCAAAAAACTGTTTTTT.